One and the same sample provided the 13 T cell receptor beta chains below, sequenced in a study of T cell responses to AZD1222 COVID-19 vaccine. Some clones are missing from TCRdb's copy, which holds only in-frame ones; the method was immunoSEQ multiplex PCR. The table lists 160,000 or so clones, around 90% of them singletons. The sample consisted of peripheral blood, taken on day 0 of AZD1222 vaccination. Source of these receptors: an adult in good health.

The rearrangement links TRBV30 to TRBJ2-6; 8 bases are a match to TRBD1. The germline V gene has CDR1 GTSNPN and CDR2 SVGIG (reference sequence). The CDR3 has 16 residues. V lost 2 bases, J lost 4 bases, and 7 bases stayed unmatched. CDR3 nucleotide sequence: TGTGCCTGGAGTCCTAGGACAGGGCCCGGGGCCAACGTCCTGACTTTC. Its translation is CAWSPRTGPGANVLTF. The full variable domain, with the rest looked up from reference TRBV30 and TRBJ2-6, is SQTIHQWPATLVQPVGSPLSLECTVEGTSNPNLYWYRQAAGRGLQLLFYSVGIGQISSEVPQNLSASRPQDRQFILSSKKLLLSDSGFYLCAWSPRTGPGANVLTFGAGSRLTVL.

The V call is TRBV6-5, the J call TRBJ2-2; 8 bases agree with TRBD1. Germline V gives CDR1 MNHEY, CDR2 SVGAGI. This CDR3 is built from 16 residues. With 2 bases clipped from V and 0 bases from J, the junction kept 2 bases outside the gene matches. CDR3 protein: CASSYPQGANTGELFF. CDR3 nucleotides: TGTGCCAGCAGTTACCCACAGGGGGCGAACACCGGGGAGCTGTTTTTT.

V and J are TRBV30 and TRBJ2-5; D is possibly TRBD2 (6 bases). The CDR3 totals 18 residues. In germline, CDR1 is GTSNPN, CDR2 SVGIG (reference sequence). V was pared by 0 bases and J by 3 bases, with 23 bases between. CDR3 amino acids: CAWSVRWGEVGRKETQYF. The CDR3, as DNA: TGTGCCTGGAGTGTACGATGGGGGGAGGTTGGGCGAAAAGAGACCCAGTACTTC.

The V call is TRBV3-1 (or the pseudogene TRBV3-2), the J call TRBJ1-5; D call uncertain. The V gene lost 1 base and the J gene lost 11 bases, with 12 bases spanning the gap. The germline V gene encodes CDR1 LGHDT and CDR2 YNNKEL (reference sequence). CDR3 length equals 13 residues. Here the CDR3 reads CASSQGGAGSQHF. CDR3 coding DNA: TGTGCCAGCAGCCAAGGGGGTGCGGGGTCCCAGCATTTT.

The chain combines TRBV7-9 with TRBJ2-5; no clear D. The CDR3 loop spans 15 amino acids. Germline loops: CDR1 SEHNR, CDR2 FQNEAQ (reference sequence). Trimming shortened V by 3 bases and J by 2 bases, and 13 bases separated the two germline ends. CDR3 DNA sequence: TGTGCCAGCAGCTTTGCCCGACCAAAGCAAGAGACCCAGTACTTC. Translation: CASSFARPKQETQYF. Together with reference TRBV7-9 and TRBJ2-5, the CDR3 gives the full variable domain: DTGVSQNPRHKITKRGQNVTFRCDPISEHNRLYWYRQTLGQGPEFLTYFQNEAQLEKSRLLSDRFSAERPKGSFSTLEIQRTEQGDSAMYLCASSFARPKQETQYFGPGTRLLVL.

The chain recombines TRBV10-2 with TRBJ2-3, with a possible D match to TRBD2 (6 bases). V was clipped by 7 bases and J by 2 bases, with 13 bases between them. This CDR3 is built from 14 residues. Looked up from germline, CDR1 is WSHSY and CDR2 is SAAADI. CDR3: CASNLASDTDTQYF. CDR3 coding DNA: TGCGCCAGCAACCTAGCTAGCGACACAGATACGCAGTATTTT.

The chain is built from TRBV21-1 and TRBJ2-1; the table names TRBD2, a call not compared with the DNA. TRBV21-1 is a known pseudogene. The CDR3 consists of 16 residues. The CDR3 coding sequence is TGTGCCAGCAGCAATGCGGGACTAGCGGCATACAATGAGCAGTTCTTC. Its translation is CASSNAGLAAYNEQFF.

The gene calls are TRBV27 and TRBJ2-7; D might be TRBD2 (6 bases). Trimming cost V 6 bases and J 0 bases, with 15 bases left between them. The germline gives CDR1 MNHEY, CDR2 SMNVEV (reference sequence). CDR3 size: 15 residues. The CDR3 loop reads CASSAGLTSSYEQYF. In DNA, the CDR3 is TGTGCCAGCAGCGCCGGACTAACGAGCTCCTACGAGCAGTACTTC.

This clone appeared a single time. The V call is TRBV2, the J call TRBJ1-3; no definite D call. Germline V lookup: CDR1 SNHLY, CDR2 FYNNEI. This CDR3 is built from 14 residues. V lost 10 bases and J 0 bases, leaving 13 bases between the germline ends. For the CDR3, the DNA is TGTGCCAACCGCCCGCTGGACTCTGGAAACACCATATATTTT. Protein: CANRPLDSGNTIYF.

The rearrangement joins TRBV7-9 to TRBJ1-2; no clear D gene. The germline V gene has CDR1 SEHNR and CDR2 FQNEAQ (reference sequence). The CDR3 is made up of 15 amino acids. V lost 6 bases and J 6 bases, leaving 20 bases between the germline ends. CDR3 sequence reads: CASRAPGIFFDGYTF. The CDR3 coding sequence is TGTGCCAGCAGGGCACCCGGGATCTTTTTTGATGGCTACACCTTC.

This chain connects TRBV19 to TRBJ2-2, with D tentatively TRBD2 (6 bases). Trimming removed 0 bases from V and 5 bases from J, with 13 bases in between. The length of the CDR3 is 16 residues. Looked up from germline, CDR1 is LNHDA and CDR2 is SQIVND (reference sequence). The CDR3 here is CASSIEERAWTGELFF. DNA for the CDR3: TGTGCCAGTAGTATAGAGGAGCGGGCCTGGACCGGGGAGCTGTTTTTT.

This rearrangement joins TRBV2 to TRBJ2-2; D call uncertain. Germline V gene sequence: CDR1 SNHLY, CDR2 FYNNEI. The CDR3 has 15 amino acids. Trimming pared 2 bases from V and 0 bases from J, leaving 7 bases between. DNA of the CDR3: TGTGCCAGCAGTGAACCCAGACCGAACACCGGGGAGCTGTTTTTT. Its protein product is CASSEPRPNTGELFF. Full variable domain (outside the CDR3, taken from reference TRBV2 and TRBJ2-2): EPEVTQTPSHQVTQMGQEVILRCVPISNHLYFYWYRQILGQKVEFLVSFYNNEISEKSEIFDDQFSVERPDGSNFTLKIRSTKLEDSAMYFCASSEPRPNTGELFFGEGSRLTVL.

CDR3 in amino acids: CASSLEQMNTEAFF. CDR3 DNA: TGTGCCAGCAGCTTGGAACAGATGAACACTGAAGCTTTCTTT. This chain joins TRBV5-5 and TRBJ1-1; D remains unclear. Deletions cut 0 bases from V and 0 bases from J, with 6 bases between. Germline assignment: CDR1 SGHKS and CDR2 YYEKEE (reference sequence). This CDR3 comprises 14 residues.